A selection of T cell receptor beta chains follows, all from one sample in a study of identical twins. Using its own MiXCR run on the 5' RACE reads, TCRdb lists one record per CDR3 protein. The sample consists of hundreds of thousands of distinct CDR3 sequences, 9% to 15% of them appearing once. These data were likewise used in another study, on yellow fever vaccine responses in identical twins.

Sequenced input: PBMCs. The source of these receptors is a woman between 18 and 29 years old in good health. Each CDR3 is given without its conserved first and last residue. D genes are given only for firm matches. Clone size appears in some rows only: once, few, many, or a class for an expanded clone.

TRBV20-1,TRBJ2-4,.,.,SARKEQGLAKNIQY
TRBV4-1,TRBJ1-5,.,.,ASSQLRGNQPQH
TRBV12-3/TRBV12-4,TRBJ1-1,.,few,ASSPAITEAF
TRBV20-1,TRBJ2-3,.,few,SASGTYSLSTDTQY
TRBV12-3/TRBV12-4,TRBJ2-7,.,.,ASSLALRGSSYEQY
TRBV20-1,TRBJ2-5,.,many,SARAGAQETQY
TRBV12-3/TRBV12-4,TRBJ2-2,TRBD2,few,ASSFLRLAGGHGELF
TRBV6-2/TRBV6-3,TRBJ2-2,.,.,ASSYGVIANTGELF
TRBV11-1,TRBJ2-1,TRBD2,few,ASTGGLAGLATYNEQF
TRBV9,TRBJ2-7,TRBD2,many,ASSQERETYEQY
TRBV9,TRBJ2-4,.,few,ASSKDSLAKNIQY
TRBV12-3/TRBV12-4,TRBJ2-5,.,.,ASTQDRKTQY
TRBV20-1,TRBJ2-7,.,few,SAVSREDAYEQY
TRBV3-1,TRBJ2-3,TRBD2,.,ASSQSRGGTDTQY
TRBV7-2,TRBJ1-1,.,.,ASSLGPGGAF
TRBV28,TRBJ2-7,.,few,ASSLLRGLSYEQY
TRBV12-3/TRBV12-4,TRBJ1-1,TRBD1,.,ASRADRGTEAF
TRBV29-1,TRBJ2-3,.,.,SVEKGAGTDTQY
TRBV10-3,TRBJ2-7,TRBD2,few,AISESVREGRFYEQY
TRBV12-3/TRBV12-4,TRBJ2-7,.,.,ASSLGRVSEQY
TRBV19,TRBJ2-1,.,.,ASSIGGGRSYNEQF
TRBV5-1,TRBJ2-1,.,few,ASSRATFGISYNEQF
TRBV2,TRBJ2-2,.,.,ASSESLPHGGNTGELF
TRBV5-1,TRBJ2-7,.,.,ASSFGVGTRYEQY
TRBV25-1,TRBJ1-2,.,few,ASSEISYGYT
TRBV7-9,TRBJ2-7,.,few,AIHQKEGSYEQY
TRBV5-1,TRBJ2-5,TRBD1,.,ASRRTGVVQETQY
TRBV28,TRBJ2-1,.,many,ASSLWRDNRGNEQF
TRBV29-1,TRBJ2-1,.,many,SVEGRIELGNEQF
TRBV15,TRBJ1-6,.,.,ATSRDSAGVPALH
TRBV7-2,TRBJ2-4,.,.,ASTSPGRGKNIQY
TRBV28,TRBJ2-5,TRBD2,few,ASSFSGGPGTQY
TRBV2,TRBJ2-3,TRBD1,.,ASARDRVADTQY
TRBV4-1,TRBJ1-1,TRBD1,many,ASSQTGSTEAF
TRBV19,TRBJ1-6,.,few,ATRTGAAISPLH
TRBV5-1,TRBJ2-5,.,many,ASSPRAVGEETQY
TRBV20-1,TRBJ2-5,TRBD2,many,SARSASGSIETQY
TRBV6-1,TRBJ1-5,.,.,ASSEAFGGGNQPQH
TRBV5-5,TRBJ2-5,.,.,ASSFFPGAGNQETQY
TRBV5-5,TRBJ1-3,.,few,ASSLTRISGNTIY
TRBV3-1,TRBJ2-1,TRBD2,.,ASSPNTGTSSYNEQF
TRBV24-1,TRBJ2-3,TRBD2,few,ATSVSGRDTDTQY
TRBV10-3,TRBJ2-7,TRBD2,few,AISESSGDYEQY
TRBV10-3,TRBJ2-1,.,many,ATPGQETVYNEQF
TRBV6-1,TRBJ2-1,.,once,ASSPVNGDEQF